This T cell receptor beta chain emerged from a study of T cells in Graves' hyperthyroidism and ophthalmopathy. Broader study findings: Peripheral blood also featured most of the thyroid clonotypes expanded above 0.001.

This CDR3 is built from 13 residues. Germline V CDR1 and CDR2: MDHEN, SYDVKM. The V and J ends lost 0 bases and 7 bases respectively, with 7 bases between them. It was RNA transcripts that yielded the amplified TCR beta CDR3 regions. Primed by the HTBI set, a first-round RT-PCR was run on the TCR CDR3. From the multiplex PCR reads, TCRdb called clonotypes with MiXCR, one entry per CDR3 protein. Of roughly 700,000 distinct CDR3 sequences in the sample, 12% to 15% were seen once. This clonotype was detected ten times or more. What it recognizes is unknown. This TCR came from a young woman with Graves' hyperthyroidism. The rearrangement links TRBV28 to TRBJ2-1; D is unresolved. The sequencing sample was made of blood. The CDR3: CASSLWNPNEQFF. CDR3 nucleotides: TGTGCCAGCAGTTTATGGAATCCTAATGAGCAGTTCTTC.